This passage covers 32 T cell receptor beta chains from one sample sequenced in a study of T cell clones after liver transplantation (dated by TCRdb to 2018 to 2020). To prepare the library, the immunoSEQ multiplex PCR assay was applied. Drawn from immuneACCESS, this table holds only the in-frame rearrangements with V and J called that TCRdb kept. Clones are partly lost; checked studies trace under half to an unresolved V gene and leave the rest unexplained. The sample profile shows some 59,000 clones; around 70% of them were found once. 8% to 10% of the sample is held by the ten biggest clonotypes. The sequencing here drew on CD4+ T cells from blood, taken at the 22-month timepoint. These receptors originate from a human patient who received a liver transplant. After a transplant, the graft donor may have provided part of the T cells.

This clone has a count of ten or more. The chain uses TRBV7-9 and TRBJ2-1; D is perhaps TRBD1 or TRBD2 (6 bases each). The CDR3 runs 16 residues. Trimming removed 4 bases from V and 9 bases from J, with 22 bases in between. Looked up from germline, CDR1 is SEHNR and CDR2 is FQNEAQ (reference sequence). CDR3 nucleotides: TGTGCCAGCAGCTCCCAAGCCCTCCGGGGGCAGGGTGAGCAGTTCTTC. Its protein is CASSSQALRGQGEQFF.

This chain links TRBV18 with TRBJ2-7; 8 bases line up with TRBD1. CDR1 is KGHSH and CDR2 is LQKENI in the germline V gene. V was clipped by 2 bases and J by 4 bases; unmatched bases: 7. The length of the CDR3 is 15 residues. This CDR3 is CASSPSQGARYEQYF. In nucleotides, the CDR3 is TGTGCCAGCTCACCAAGTCAGGGGGCGCGTTACGAGCAGTACTTC.

The chain has TRBV7-2 and TRBJ1-2, with D maybe TRBD1 (6 bases). CDR1 is SGHTA, CDR2 FQGNSA, per germline. The CDR3 consists of 13 residues. The ends were cut back, 3 bases at V and 1 base at J, with 6 bases in the middle. CDR3 residues: CASSLDSNYGYTF. The CDR3 DNA sequence: TGTGCCAGCAGCTTGGACAGTAACTATGGCTACACCTTC.

This clone has just a few counts. The chain has TRBV25-1 and TRBJ1-6, with D tentatively TRBD1 (5 bases). Germline V gene lookup returns CDR1 MGHDK and CDR2 SYGVNS. The CDR3 totals 15 residues. Trimming left V 1 base short and J 8 bases short, with 12 bases between. In DNA form, the CDR3 reads TGTGCCAGCAGTGAATGGGTAGGGGTTGATTCACCCCTCCACTTT. It yields the protein CASSEWVGVDSPLHF.

The rearrangement joins TRBV30 to TRBJ1-3; D uncertain. Trimming cost V 8 bases and J 0 bases, with 11 bases left between them. The germline V gene encodes CDR1 GTSNPN and CDR2 SVGIG (reference sequence). The CDR3 sequence is 13 residues long. The CDR3 loop is CALLPGSGNTIYF. CDR3 bases: TGTGCCCTCCTCCCTGGCTCTGGAAACACCATATATTTT.

This clone was seen just once. The chain employs TRBV7-8 and TRBJ1-5; 9 positions match TRBD1. V lost 5 bases to trimming and J lost 3 bases; unmatched junction nucleotides: 11. The CDR3 is made up of 17 amino acids. In germline, CDR1 is SGHVS, CDR2 FQNEAQ. In nucleotides, the CDR3 is TGTGCCAGCAGCCCGAGTTGGGGGACAGGGAACAATCAGCCCCAGCATTTT. This codes for CASSPSWGTGNNQPQHF.

This chain links TRBV6-1 with TRBJ2-4, with a tentative D call TRBD1 (5 bases). Germline values: CDR1 MNHNS, CDR2 SASEGT. The CDR3 length is 13 residues. Trimming removed 3 bases at V and 9 bases at J, with 12 bases between. The CDR3 nucleotides read TGTGCCAGCAGTGAGACCGTTCAGGGCATTCAGTACTTC. It encodes CASSETVQGIQYF.

This rearrangement joins TRBV18 to TRBJ1-4; no definite D call. Germline V gene data show CDR1 as KGHSH and CDR2 as LQKENI. This CDR3 region has 15 residues. V shed 4 bases and J shed 4 bases, with 13 bases lying between them. This CDR3 reads CASSQRGLFNEKLFF. The CDR3 DNA reads as TGTGCCAGCTCACAACGCGGACTGTTTAATGAAAAACTGTTTTTT.

This clone was picked up a small number of times. The chain has TRBV7-9 and TRBJ2-5, with TRBD2 matching 7 bases. Germline V lookup: CDR1 SEHNR, CDR2 FQNEAQ (reference sequence). The V segment lost 7 bases and the J segment 3 bases; nucleotides outside the gene matches: 8. This CDR3 has 14 residues. CDR3 region: CASTTPGGKETQYF. In nucleotides, the CDR3 is TGTGCCAGCACCACTCCGGGGGGAAAAGAGACCCAGTACTTC.

A few counts support this clone. The chain has TRBV5-4 and TRBJ2-1; 7 bases agree with TRBD2. CDR3 length equals 13 residues. CDR1 is SGHNT and CDR2 is YYREEE in the germline V gene (reference sequence). Trimming took 2 bases from V and 13 from J; bases not matched to a gene: 9. The CDR3 protein is CASSLKTGGGQFF. The CDR3 coding sequence is TGTGCCAGCAGCTTAAAGACGGGGGGAGGTCAGTTCTTC.

This chain joins TRBV28 and TRBJ1-2, with D perhaps matching TRBD1 (5 bases). The CDR3 runs 13 residues. V was cut by 10 bases and J by 4 bases, with 16 bases left in between. Germline V CDR1 and CDR2: MDHEN, SYDVKM. CDR3 sequence (DNA): TGTGCCACCCAGGGAGACCTAGCCTATGGCTACACCTTC. Translated, it gives CATQGDLAYGYTF.

The genes are TRBV10-3 and TRBJ2-3; 9 bases line up with TRBD2. The V gene end was trimmed by 2 bases and the J gene end by 0 bases; junction bases not matched to a gene: 0. The CDR3 totals 15 residues. CDR1 is ENHRY and CDR2 is SYGVKD in the germline V gene. CDR3 sequence (DNA): TGTGCCATCAGTGAGCTAGCGGGGAGCACAGATACGCAGTATTTT. Its translation: CAISELAGSTDTQYF.

V and J are TRBV18 and TRBJ1-6; possible D gene TRBD1, 6 bases. Trimming stripped 4 bases from V and 3 bases from J, with 13 bases between. CDR1 and CDR2 (germline): KGHSH, LQKENI. CDR3 length equals 16 residues. CDR3 in DNA: TGTGCCAGCTCACAAACGACAGGCGGCTATAATTCACCCCTCCACTTT. Protein sequence: CASSQTTGGYNSPLHF.

This clone was seen ten or more times. CDR3 loop: CASSLNGGNTGELFF. The CDR3 DNA reads TGTGCCAGCAGCTTAAACGGGGGGAACACCGGGGAGCTGTTTTTT. This chain links TRBV7-3 with TRBJ2-2, with D possibly being TRBD2 (6 bases). The V gene's germline CDR1 is SGHTA and CDR2 FQGTGA. The germline V and J ends were trimmed by 1 base and 1 base, with 7 bases remaining between them. There are 15 residues in the CDR3.

The chain couples TRBV7-9 to TRBJ2-3; no firm D call. Germline V CDR1 and CDR2: SEHNR, FQNEAQ (reference sequence). This CDR3 region has 15 residues. V was shortened by 1 base and J by 2 bases, with 10 bases between the two germline ends. CDR3: CASSLDRWVTDTQYF. CDR3 nucleotides: TGTGCCAGCAGCTTAGACCGGTGGGTCACAGATACGCAGTATTTT.

The chain couples TRBV4-1 to TRBJ1-4, with a possible D match to TRBD1 (5 bases). CDR3 length equals 16 residues. V dropped 5 bases and J dropped 0 bases, with 13 bases sitting between them. Germline V gene sequence: CDR1 MGHRA, CDR2 YSYEKL. Here the CDR3 reads CASSARAVATNEKLFF. The CDR3 nucleotides are TGCGCCAGCAGCGCCAGGGCGGTAGCAACTAATGAAAAACTGTTTTTT.

This clone was observed once. The chain is built from TRBV4-1 and TRBJ2-5; D is ambiguous. The CDR3 is 13 residues long. Looked up from germline, CDR1 is MGHRA and CDR2 is YSYEKL. V was shortened by 1 base and J by 5 bases, with 8 bases between the two germline ends. CDR3 in amino acids: CASSQVGGETQYF. The CDR3 region has the DNA TGCGCCAGCAGCCAAGTAGGTGGGGAGACCCAGTACTTC.

The chain carries TRBV7-3 and TRBJ1-6; D is uncertain. Looked up from germline, CDR1 is SGHTA and CDR2 is FQGTGA. The ends were cut back, 3 bases at V and 2 bases at J, with 14 bases in the middle. This CDR3 has 17 residues. The CDR3 spells CASSFHRATTYNSPLHF. In DNA, the CDR3 is TGTGCCAGCAGCTTCCACCGGGCGACAACCTATAATTCACCCCTCCACTTT. The whole variable domain, filled in from reference TRBV7-3 and TRBJ1-6, reads GAGVSQTPSNKVTEKGKYVELRCDPISGHTALYWYRQSLGQGPEFLIYFQGTGAADDSGLPNDRFFAVRPEGSVSTLKIQRTERGDSAVYLCASSFHRATTYNSPLHFGNGTRLTVT.

The rearrangement uses TRBV7-8 and TRBJ1-1; a weak D match, TRBD1 (5 bases). The V gene lost 8 bases and the J gene lost 3 bases, with 16 bases spanning the gap. This CDR3 has 14 amino acids. CDR1 SGHVS and CDR2 FQNEAQ come from the germline V gene. The CDR3 DNA follows: TGTGCCAGCTCCTCGGGGGAAGGCGACACTGAAGCTTTCTTT. Protein product: CASSSGEGDTEAFF.

The rearrangement links TRBV6-1 to TRBJ2-7; D is possibly TRBD2 (5 bases). V dropped 6 bases and J dropped 11 bases, with 17 bases sitting between them. The CDR3 loop spans 12 amino acids. The germline CDR1 and CDR2 sequences are MNHNS and SASEGT. The CDR3 here is CASSEGKGKKYF. For the CDR3, the DNA is TGTGCCAGCAGCGAGGGAAAGGGAAAGAAGTACTTC.

The V call is TRBV18, the J call TRBJ2-7; TRBD1 or TRBD2 may be the D gene (5 bases each). The CDR3 consists of 14 residues. Trimming cost V 5 bases and J 4 bases, with 15 bases left between them. Germline V gene sequence: CDR1 KGHSH, CDR2 LQKENI. The CDR3 region has the DNA TGTGCCAGCTCATACGGCCGGGGCGAGTACGAGCAGTACTTC. Amino acid sequence: CASSYGRGEYEQYF.

The chain couples TRBV29-1 to TRBJ1-1; D possibly corresponds to TRBD1 (6 bases). The CDR3 sequence is 13 residues long. Germline V lookup: CDR1 SQVTM, CDR2 ANQGSEA. Trimming stripped 3 bases from V and 7 bases from J, with 15 bases between. CDR3 in amino acids: CSVEKTGGGEAFF. CDR3 sequence (DNA): TGCAGCGTTGAGAAGACAGGAGGAGGTGAAGCTTTCTTT. Drawing the rest from reference TRBV29-1 and TRBJ1-1, the complete variable domain is SAVISQKPSRDICQRGTSLTIQCQVDSQVTMMFWYRQQPGQSLTLIATANQGSEATYESGFVIDKFPISRPNLTFSTLTVSNMSPEDSSIYLCSVEKTGGGEAFFGQGTRLTVV.

This chain uses TRBV7-2 with TRBJ2-5; 10 nucleotides align to TRBD2. The CDR3 length is 17 residues. The germline V gene has CDR1 SGHTA and CDR2 FQGNSA. V shed 2 bases, J shed 4 bases, and the junction held 10 bases outside the gene matches. CDR3 bases: TGTGCCAGCAGCTTAACTAGCGGGGCCTCAGGAGGAGAGACCCAGTACTTC. Encoded protein: CASSLTSGASGGETQYF. Based on the CDR3 plus reference TRBV7-2 and TRBJ2-5, the full variable domain is GAGVSQSPSNKVTEKGKDVELRCDPISGHTALYWYRQSLGQGLEFLIYFQGNSAPDKSGLPSDRFSAERTGGSVSTLTIQRTQQEDSAVYLCASSLTSGASGGETQYFGPGTRLLVL.

The rearrangement joins TRBV7-9 to TRBJ1-4; tentative D call: TRBD1 (6 bases). Trimming left V 5 bases short and J 5 bases short, with 15 bases between. Germline V gene data show CDR1 as SEHNR and CDR2 as FQNEAQ (reference sequence). This CDR3 contains 15 residues. The CDR3 sequence is CASSPNQGTNEKLFF. CDR3 DNA: TGTGCCAGCAGCCCAAACCAGGGGACGAATGAAAAACTGTTTTTT.

The chain recombines TRBV6-6 with TRBJ1-2, with a weak D call TRBD1 (6 bases). V lost 2 bases and J lost 3, with 13 bases in between. CDR1 is MNHNY, CDR2 SVGAGI, per germline (reference sequence). The CDR3 loop spans 15 amino acids. The CDR3 is CASSYSYRDHYGYTF. The CDR3 nucleotides read TGTGCCAGCAGTTACAGTTACAGGGACCACTATGGCTACACCTTC.

This clone was seen a few times. The chain has TRBV9 and TRBJ1-1, with D maybe TRBD1 (5 bases). Germline lookup yields CDR1 SGDLS and CDR2 YYNGEE. This CDR3 comprises 13 residues. V was clipped by 3 bases and J by 4 bases, with 10 bases between them. The CDR3 DNA reads TGTGCCAGCAGCGCATCCCAGGGCACTGAAGCTTTCTTT. It translates to CASSASQGTEAFF.

V is TRBV4-2 and J is TRBJ1-1; no reliable D call. The CDR3 covers 15 residues. The germline V gene encodes CDR1 LGHNA and CDR2 YNFKEQ. V was pared by 1 base and J by 1 base, with 10 bases between. The CDR3 reads CASSQATAPNTEAFF. CDR3 nucleotide sequence: TGTGCCAGCAGCCAAGCTACGGCCCCGAACACTGAAGCTTTCTTT.

CDR3 sequence reads: CASCEQGARSNQPQHF. As DNA, the CDR3 is TGTGCCAGCTGCGAGCAGGGGGCCCGTAGCAATCAGCCCCAGCATTTT. This chain joins TRBV2 and TRBJ1-5; 8 bases line up with TRBD1. Germline V gives CDR1 SNHLY, CDR2 FYNNEI. With V trimmed by 8 bases and J by 0 bases, 9 bases remained unmatched. CDR3 length: 16 amino acids. Complete variable domain (other parts from reference TRBV2 and TRBJ1-5): EPEVTQTPSHQVTQMGQEVILRCVPISNHLYFYWYRQILGQKVEFLVSFYNNEISEKSEIFDDQFSVERPDGSNFTLKIRSTKLEDSAMYFCASCEQGARSNQPQHFGDGTRLSIL.

The chain links TRBV6-5 to TRBJ2-3; D is ambiguous. CDR1 MNHEY and CDR2 SVGAGI come from the germline V gene. This CDR3 has 15 residues. V lost 0 bases and J lost 2, with 9 bases in between. The CDR3 is CASSYSKGLTDTQYF. In DNA form, the CDR3 reads TGTGCCAGCAGTTACTCGAAGGGCCTCACAGATACGCAGTATTTT.

This rearrangement joins TRBV7-6 to TRBJ1-6; tentative D call: TRBD1 (6 bases). This CDR3 comprises 15 residues. Germline-derived CDR1 and CDR2 are SGHVS and FNYEAQ. Trimming stripped 5 bases from V and 8 bases from J, with 16 bases between. Written as DNA, the CDR3 is TGTGCCAGCAGCCCGACCCCGGACAGCGATTCACCCCTCCACTTT. This gives the protein CASSPTPDSDSPLHF.

The chain employs TRBV5-4 and TRBJ2-7; TRBD1 is a possible D gene (7 bases). The CDR3 has 15 residues. The ends were cut back, 1 base at V and 3 bases at J, with 14 bases in the middle. The germline gives CDR1 SGHNT, CDR2 YYREEE (reference sequence). The CDR3 protein is CASSLPQGGRYEQYF. DNA of the CDR3: TGTGCCAGCAGCTTGCCCCAGGGGGGTCGCTACGAGCAGTACTTC.

The genes are TRBV28 and TRBJ1-6; 9 positions match TRBD1. The CDR3 runs 15 residues. V lost 2 bases, J lost 8 bases, and 4 bases stayed unmatched. Germline V lookup: CDR1 MDHEN, CDR2 SYDVKM. CDR3 sequence (DNA): TGTGCCAGCAGTTTAACCGGGACAGGGCATTCACCCCTCCACTTT. Translated: CASSLTGTGHSPLHF. Drawing the rest from reference TRBV28 and TRBJ1-6, the complete variable domain is DVKVTQSSRYLVKRTGEKVFLECVQDMDHENMFWYRQDPGLGLRLIYFSYDVKMKEKGDIPEGYSVSREKKERFSLILESASTNQTSMYLCASSLTGTGHSPLHFGNGTRLTVT.